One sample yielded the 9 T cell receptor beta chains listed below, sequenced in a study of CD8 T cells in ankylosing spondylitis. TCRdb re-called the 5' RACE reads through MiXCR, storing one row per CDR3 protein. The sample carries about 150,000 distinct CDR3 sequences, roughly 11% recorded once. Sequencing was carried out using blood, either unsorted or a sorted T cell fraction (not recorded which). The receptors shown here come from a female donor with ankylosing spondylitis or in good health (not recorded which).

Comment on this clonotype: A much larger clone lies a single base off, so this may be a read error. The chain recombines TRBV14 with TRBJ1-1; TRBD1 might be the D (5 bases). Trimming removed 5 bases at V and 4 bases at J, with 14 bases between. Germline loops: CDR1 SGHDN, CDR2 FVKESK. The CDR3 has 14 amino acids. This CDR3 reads CASSFARGITEAFF. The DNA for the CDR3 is TGTGCCAGCAGCTTCGCGAGGGGCATCACTGAAGCTTTCTTT.

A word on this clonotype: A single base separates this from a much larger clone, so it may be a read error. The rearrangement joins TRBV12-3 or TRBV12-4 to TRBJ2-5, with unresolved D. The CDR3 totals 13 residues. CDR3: CASSLGPQGTQYF. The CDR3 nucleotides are TGTGCCAGCAGTCTTGGACCGCAAGGGACCCAGTACTTC.

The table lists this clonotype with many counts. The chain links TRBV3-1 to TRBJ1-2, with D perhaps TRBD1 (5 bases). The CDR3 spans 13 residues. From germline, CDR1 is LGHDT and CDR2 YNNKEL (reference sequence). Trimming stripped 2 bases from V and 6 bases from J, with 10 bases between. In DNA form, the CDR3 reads TGTGCCAGCAGCCAAATGGGGCTTAATGGCTACACCTTC. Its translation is CASSQMGLNGYTF.

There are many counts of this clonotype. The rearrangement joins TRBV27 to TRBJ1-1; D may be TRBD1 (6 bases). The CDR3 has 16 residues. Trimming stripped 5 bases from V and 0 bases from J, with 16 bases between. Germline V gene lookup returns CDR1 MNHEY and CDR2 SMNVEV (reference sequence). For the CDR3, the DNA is TGTGCCAGCAGTCCTCCGACAGGAGCCCTGAACACTGAAGCTTTCTTT. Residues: CASSPPTGALNTEAFF.

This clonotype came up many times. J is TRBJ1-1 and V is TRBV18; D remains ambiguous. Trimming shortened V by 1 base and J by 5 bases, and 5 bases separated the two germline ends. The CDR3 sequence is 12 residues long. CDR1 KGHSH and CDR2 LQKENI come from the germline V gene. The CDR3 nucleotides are TGTGCCAGCTCACCACGCAGGACTGAAGCTTTCTTT. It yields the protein CASSPRRTEAFF.

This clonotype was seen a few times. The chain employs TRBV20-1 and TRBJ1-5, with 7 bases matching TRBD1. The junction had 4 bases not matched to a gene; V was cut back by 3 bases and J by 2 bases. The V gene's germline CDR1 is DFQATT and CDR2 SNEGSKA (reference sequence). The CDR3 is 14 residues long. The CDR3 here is CSASWTGGNQPQHF. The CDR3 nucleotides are TGCAGTGCTAGCTGGACAGGCGGCAATCAGCCCCAGCATTTT.

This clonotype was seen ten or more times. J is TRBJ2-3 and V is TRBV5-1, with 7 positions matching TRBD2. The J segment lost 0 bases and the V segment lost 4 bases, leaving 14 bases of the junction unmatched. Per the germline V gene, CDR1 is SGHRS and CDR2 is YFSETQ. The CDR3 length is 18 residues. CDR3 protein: CASSRISSGASSTDTQYF. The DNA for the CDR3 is TGCGCCAGCAGCCGGATATCTAGCGGAGCTTCTAGCACAGATACGCAGTATTTT.

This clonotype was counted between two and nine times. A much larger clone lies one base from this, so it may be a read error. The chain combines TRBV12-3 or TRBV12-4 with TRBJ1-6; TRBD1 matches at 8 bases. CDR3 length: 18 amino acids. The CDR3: CACSFDRGLSSYNSPLHF. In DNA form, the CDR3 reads TGTGCCTGCAGTTTTGACAGGGGATTGAGCTCCTATAATTCACCCCTCCACTTT.

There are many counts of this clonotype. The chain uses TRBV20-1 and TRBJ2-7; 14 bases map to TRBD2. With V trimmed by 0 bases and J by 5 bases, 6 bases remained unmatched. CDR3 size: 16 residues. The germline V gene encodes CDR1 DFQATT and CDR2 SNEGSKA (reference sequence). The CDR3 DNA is TGCAGTGCTAGAGACAGGACTAGCGGGAGGATAAACGAGCAGTACTTC. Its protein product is CSARDRTSGRINEQYF.